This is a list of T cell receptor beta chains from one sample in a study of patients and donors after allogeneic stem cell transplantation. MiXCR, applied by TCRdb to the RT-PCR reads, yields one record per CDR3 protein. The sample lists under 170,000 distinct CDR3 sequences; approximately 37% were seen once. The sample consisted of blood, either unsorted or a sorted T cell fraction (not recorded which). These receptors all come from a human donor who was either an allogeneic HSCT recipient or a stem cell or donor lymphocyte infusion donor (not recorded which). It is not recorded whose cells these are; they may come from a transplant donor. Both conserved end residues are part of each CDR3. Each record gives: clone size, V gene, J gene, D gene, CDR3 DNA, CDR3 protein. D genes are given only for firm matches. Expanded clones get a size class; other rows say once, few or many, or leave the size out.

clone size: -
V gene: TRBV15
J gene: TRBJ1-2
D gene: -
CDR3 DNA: TGTGCCACCAGCAGAGAATACAGTCCTGGTCATGGCTACACCTTC
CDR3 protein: CATSREYSPGHGYTF

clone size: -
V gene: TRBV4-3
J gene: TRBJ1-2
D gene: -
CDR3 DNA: TGCGCCAGCAGCCAAGAGGTTGTGTCAGGGATCTATGGCTACACCTTC
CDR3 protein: CASSQEVVSGIYGYTF

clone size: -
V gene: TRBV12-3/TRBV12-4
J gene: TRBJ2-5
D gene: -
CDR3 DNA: TGTGCCAGCAGTTTAAAGGAAGAGACCCAGTACTTC
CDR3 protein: CASSLKEETQYF

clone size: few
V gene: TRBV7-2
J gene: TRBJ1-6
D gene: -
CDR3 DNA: TGTGCCAGCAGCTTCGGTTATTATAATTCACCCCTCCACTTT
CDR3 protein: CASSFGYYNSPLHF

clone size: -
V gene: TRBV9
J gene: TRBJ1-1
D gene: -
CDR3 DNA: TGTGCCAGCAGCGCCAACATACGGAACACTGAAGCTTTCTTT
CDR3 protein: CASSANIRNTEAFF

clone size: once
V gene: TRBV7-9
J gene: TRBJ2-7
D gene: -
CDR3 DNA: TGTACCAGCAGCTTAGGTAGACGGGGGACGGATACCTACGAGCAGTACTTC
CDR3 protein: CTSSLGRRGTDTYEQYF

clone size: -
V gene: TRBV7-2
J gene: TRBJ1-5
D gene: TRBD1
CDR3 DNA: TGTGCCAGCAGCTTAAGGGGGCAGGGGAGCAATCAGCCCCAGCATTTT
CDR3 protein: CASSLRGQGSNQPQHF

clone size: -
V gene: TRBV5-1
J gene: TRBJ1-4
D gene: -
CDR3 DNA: TGCGCCAGCAGCTTAAAGAAGGATAATGAAAAACTGTTTTTT
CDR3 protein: CASSLKKDNEKLFF

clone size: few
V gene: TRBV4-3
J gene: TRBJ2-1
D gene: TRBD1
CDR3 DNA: TGCGCCAGCAGCCAAGATGGGGGACAGGTGATGTACAATGAGCAGTTCTTC
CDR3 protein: CASSQDGGQVMYNEQFF

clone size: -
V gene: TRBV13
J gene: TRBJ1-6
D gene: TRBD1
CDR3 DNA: TGTGCCAGCACCCTAAAGGGACAGGGTGGTTCACCCCTCCACTTT
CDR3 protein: CASTLKGQGGSPLHF

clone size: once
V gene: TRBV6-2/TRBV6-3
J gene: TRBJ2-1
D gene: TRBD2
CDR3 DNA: TGTGCCAGCAGTCTTAAGCGACTAGCGGGGGGGCCCAATGAGCAGTTCTTC
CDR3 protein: CASSLKRLAGGPNEQFF

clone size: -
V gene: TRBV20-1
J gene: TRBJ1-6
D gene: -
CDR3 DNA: TGCAGTGCTAGCCCGGGGTCACCCCTCCACTTT
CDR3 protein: CSASPGSPLHF

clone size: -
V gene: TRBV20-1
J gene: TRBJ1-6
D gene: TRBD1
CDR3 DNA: TGCAGTGCTAGAGACGGGGACAGGGAAACCTATAATTCACCCCTCCACTTT
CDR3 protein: CSARDGDRETYNSPLHF

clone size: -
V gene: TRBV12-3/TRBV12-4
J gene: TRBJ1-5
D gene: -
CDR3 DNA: TGTGCCAGCAGTTTAACACTTGGGGGCTTGGACAATCAGCCCCAGCATTTT
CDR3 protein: CASSLTLGGLDNQPQHF

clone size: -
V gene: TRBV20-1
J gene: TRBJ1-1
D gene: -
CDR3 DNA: TGCAGTGCTAGTGTCCGGCCGGGGGCGATCACTGAAGCTTTCTTT
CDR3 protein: CSASVRPGAITEAFF

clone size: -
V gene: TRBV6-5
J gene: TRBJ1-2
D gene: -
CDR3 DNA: TGTGCCAGCGGTCAGTTGCCGCTCTATGGCTACACCTTC
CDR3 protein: CASGQLPLYGYTF

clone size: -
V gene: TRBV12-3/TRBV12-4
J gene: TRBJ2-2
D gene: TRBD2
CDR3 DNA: TGTGCCAGCAGTCCGACCGGGACTAGCGGGACGAACACCGGGGAGCTGTTTTTT
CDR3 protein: CASSPTGTSGTNTGELFF

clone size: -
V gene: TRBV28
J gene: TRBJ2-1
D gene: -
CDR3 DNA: TGTGCCAGCACCCAACCCGGGTCTCTCTACAATGAGCAGTTCTTC
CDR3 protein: CASTQPGSLYNEQFF

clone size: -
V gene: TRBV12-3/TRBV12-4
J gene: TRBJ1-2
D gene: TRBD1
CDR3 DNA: TGTGCCAGCAGTGCCTACAGGGGGCTCTATGGCTACACCTTC
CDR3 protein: CASSAYRGLYGYTF

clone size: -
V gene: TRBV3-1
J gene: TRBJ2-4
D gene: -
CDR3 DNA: TGTGCCAGCGGGCTATTGGGGTCGGGCAAAAACATTCAGTACTTC
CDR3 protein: CASGLLGSGKNIQYF

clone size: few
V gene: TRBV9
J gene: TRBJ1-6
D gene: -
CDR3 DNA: TGTGCCAGCAGCGTAGAAGGGAAGAGGTCACCCCTCCACTTT
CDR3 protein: CASSVEGKRSPLHF

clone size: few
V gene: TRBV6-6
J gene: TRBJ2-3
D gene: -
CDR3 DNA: TGTGCCAGCAGTCGGGACAGCACAGATACGCAGTATTTT
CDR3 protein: CASSRDSTDTQYF

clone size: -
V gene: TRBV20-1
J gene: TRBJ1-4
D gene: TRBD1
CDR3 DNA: TGCAGTGCTCCCCAGGGGGTGACTAATGAAAAACTGTTTTTT
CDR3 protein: CSAPQGVTNEKLFF

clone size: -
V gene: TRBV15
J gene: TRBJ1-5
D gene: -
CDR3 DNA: TGTGCCACCAACGGTCCTAATAGCAATCAGCCCCAGCATTTT
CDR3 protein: CATNGPNSNQPQHF

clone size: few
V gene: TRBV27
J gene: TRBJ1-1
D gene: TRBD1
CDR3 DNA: TGTGCCAGCTTGCTTAGGGGGCCGGGCACTGAAGCTTTCTTT
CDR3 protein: CASLLRGPGTEAFF

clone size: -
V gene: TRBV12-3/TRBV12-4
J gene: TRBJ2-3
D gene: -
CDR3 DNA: TGTGCCAGCAGTTTGGATGATGGCGCAGATACGCAGTATTTT
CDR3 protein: CASSLDDGADTQYF

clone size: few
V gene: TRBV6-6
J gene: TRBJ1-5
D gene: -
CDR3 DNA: TGTGCCAGCAGTTACGGGCAGGGGCTGTATAGCAATCAGCCCCAGCATTTT
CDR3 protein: CASSYGQGLYSNQPQHF

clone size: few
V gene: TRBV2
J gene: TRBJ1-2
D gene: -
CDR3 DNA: TGTGCCAGCAGTGAGACCGGGGCGCAAGTTGGCTACACCTTC
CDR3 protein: CASSETGAQVGYTF

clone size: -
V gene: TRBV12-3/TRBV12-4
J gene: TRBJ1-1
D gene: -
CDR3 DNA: TGTGCCAGCAGTTTCGTGACAGGGAACACTGAAGCTTTCTTT
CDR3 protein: CASSFVTGNTEAFF

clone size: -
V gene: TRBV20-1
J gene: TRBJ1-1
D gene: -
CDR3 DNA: TGCAGTGCTAGGGACGGGCGTCCAGAGAACACTGAAGCTTTCTTT
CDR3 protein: CSARDGRPENTEAFF

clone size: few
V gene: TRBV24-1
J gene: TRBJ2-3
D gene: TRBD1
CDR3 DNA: TGTGCCACCAGTGACGGGGACAGAGGCACAGATACGCAGTATTTT
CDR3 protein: CATSDGDRGTDTQYF

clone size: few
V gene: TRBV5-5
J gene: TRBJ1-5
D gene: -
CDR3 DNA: TGTGCCAGCAGCCCGACACGGAGCGAGGGACCCCAGCATTTT
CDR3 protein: CASSPTRSEGPQHF

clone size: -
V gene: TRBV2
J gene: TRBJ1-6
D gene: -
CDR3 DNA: TGTGCCAGCAGTGAACAGGCGCCGTATAATTCACCCCTCCACTTT
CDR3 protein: CASSEQAPYNSPLHF

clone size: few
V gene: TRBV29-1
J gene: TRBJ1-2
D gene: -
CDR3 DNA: TGCAGCGTTGGGGGGACGGGGAACTATGGCTACACCTTC
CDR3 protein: CSVGGTGNYGYTF

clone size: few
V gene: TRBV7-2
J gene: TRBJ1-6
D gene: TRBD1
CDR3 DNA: TGTGCCAGCAGCCCCTCGGGACAGAATTCACCCCTCCACTTT
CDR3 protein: CASSPSGQNSPLHF

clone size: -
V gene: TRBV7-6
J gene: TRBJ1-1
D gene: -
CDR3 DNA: TGTGCCAGCAGCTTAAAATTGGGGGGCACTGAAGCTTTCTTT
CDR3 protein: CASSLKLGGTEAFF

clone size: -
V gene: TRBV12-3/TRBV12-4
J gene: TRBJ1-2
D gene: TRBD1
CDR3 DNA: TGTGCCAGCAGCCCCGGGACAGTCTATGGCTACACCTTC
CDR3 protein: CASSPGTVYGYTF

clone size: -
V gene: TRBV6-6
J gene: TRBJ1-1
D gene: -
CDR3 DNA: TGTGCCAGCAGTTACTCGCACGGGGGGAACACTGAAGCTTTCTTT
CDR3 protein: CASSYSHGGNTEAFF

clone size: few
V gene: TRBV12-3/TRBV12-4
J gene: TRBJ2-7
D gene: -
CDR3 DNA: TGTGCCGGCTGCCGTGATGTCGATTACGAGCAGTACTTC
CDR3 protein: CAGCRDVDYEQYF

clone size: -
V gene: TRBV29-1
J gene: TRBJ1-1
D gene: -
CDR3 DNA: TGCAGCGCCTCCGGGCAGTGGATGACTGAAGCTTTCTTT
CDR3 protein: CSASGQWMTEAFF

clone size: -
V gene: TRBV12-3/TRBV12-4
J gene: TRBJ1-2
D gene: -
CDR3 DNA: -
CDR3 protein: CASPSLSTYGCTF

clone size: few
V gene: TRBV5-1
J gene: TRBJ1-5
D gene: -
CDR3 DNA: TGCGCCAGCAGCTTGGGGACAATCGACAATCAGCCCCAGCATTTT
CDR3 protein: CASSLGTIDNQPQHF

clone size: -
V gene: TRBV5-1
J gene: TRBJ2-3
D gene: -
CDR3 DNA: TGCGCCAGCAGTTGGGTCCAGGGACGCACAGATACGCAGTATTTT
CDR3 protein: CASSWVQGRTDTQYF

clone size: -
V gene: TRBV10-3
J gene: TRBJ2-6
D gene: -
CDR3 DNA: TGTGCCATCAGTGAGTCTACGTCTGGGGCCAACGTCCTGACTTTC
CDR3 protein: CAISESTSGANVLTF

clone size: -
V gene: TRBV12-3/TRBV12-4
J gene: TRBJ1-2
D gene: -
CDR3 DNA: TGTGCCAGCAGTTTGCTGGGGGGCTACACCTTC
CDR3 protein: CASSLLGGYTF

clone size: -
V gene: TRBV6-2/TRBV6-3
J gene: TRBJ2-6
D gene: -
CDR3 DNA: TGTGCCAGCAGTACGGGGAAAGGGGCGAGAGGGGCCAACGTCCTGACTTTC
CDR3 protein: CASSTGKGARGANVLTF

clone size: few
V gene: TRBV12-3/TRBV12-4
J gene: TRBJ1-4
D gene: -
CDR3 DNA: TGTGCCAGCAGTTTTGCCGAAAAACTGTTTTTT
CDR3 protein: CASSFAEKLFF

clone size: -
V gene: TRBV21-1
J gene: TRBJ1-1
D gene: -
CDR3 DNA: TGTGCCAGCAGCAAAGGAGGGGCCCCGAACACTGAAGCTTTCTTT
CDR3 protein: CASSKGGAPNTEAFF

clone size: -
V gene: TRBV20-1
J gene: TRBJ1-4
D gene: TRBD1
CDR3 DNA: TGCAGTGCTGGGACAGGCGATGGAAAACTGTTTTTT
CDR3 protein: CSAGTGDGKLFF

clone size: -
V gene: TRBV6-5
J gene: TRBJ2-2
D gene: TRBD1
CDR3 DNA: TGTGCCAGCAGCCCCCGGGACAGGGGCACCGGGGAGCTGTTTTTT
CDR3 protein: CASSPRDRGTGELFF

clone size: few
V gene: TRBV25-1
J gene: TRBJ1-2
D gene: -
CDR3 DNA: TGTGCCAGCAGAGACAAGAACTATGGCTACACCTTC
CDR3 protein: CASRDKNYGYTF

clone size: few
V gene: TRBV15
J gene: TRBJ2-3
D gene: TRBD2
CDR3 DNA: TGTGCCACCAGCAGAGATTTGGAGCGGGGCCATACGCAGTATTTT
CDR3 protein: CATSRDLERGHTQYF

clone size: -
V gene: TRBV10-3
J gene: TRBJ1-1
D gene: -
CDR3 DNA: TGTGCCATCAGGGATCCAGGGAACACTGAAGCTTTCTTT
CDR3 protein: CAIRDPGNTEAFF

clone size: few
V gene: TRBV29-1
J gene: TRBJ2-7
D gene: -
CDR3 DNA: TGCAGCGGGGGGGACGGTTCCTACGAGCAGTACTTC
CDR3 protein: CSGGDGSYEQYF

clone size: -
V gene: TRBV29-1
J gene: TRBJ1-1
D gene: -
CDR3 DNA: TGCAGCGTTGAAGGGGCGGAGGTAAACACTGAAGCTTTCTTT
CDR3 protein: CSVEGAEVNTEAFF

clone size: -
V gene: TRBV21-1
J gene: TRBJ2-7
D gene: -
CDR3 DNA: TGTGCCAGCAGCAAAGAGTCGGTTAGCCCGACCTCCTACGAGCAGTACTTC
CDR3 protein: CASSKESVSPTSYEQYF